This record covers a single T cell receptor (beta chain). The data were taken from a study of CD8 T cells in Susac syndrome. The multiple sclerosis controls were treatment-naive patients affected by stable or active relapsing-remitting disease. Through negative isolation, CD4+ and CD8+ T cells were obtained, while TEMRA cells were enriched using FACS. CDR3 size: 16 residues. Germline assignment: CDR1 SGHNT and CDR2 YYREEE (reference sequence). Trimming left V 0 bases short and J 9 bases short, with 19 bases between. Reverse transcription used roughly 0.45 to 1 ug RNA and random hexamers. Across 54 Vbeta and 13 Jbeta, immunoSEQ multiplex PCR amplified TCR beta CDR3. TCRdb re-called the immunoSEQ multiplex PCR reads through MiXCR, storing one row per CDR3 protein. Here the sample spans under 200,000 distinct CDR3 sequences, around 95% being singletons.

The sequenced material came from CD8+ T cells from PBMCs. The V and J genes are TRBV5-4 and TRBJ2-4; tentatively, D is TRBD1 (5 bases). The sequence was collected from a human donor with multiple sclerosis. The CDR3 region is CASSLVGTGPKGIQYF. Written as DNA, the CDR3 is TGTGCCAGCAGCTTGGTCGGAACAGGCCCGAAGGGCATTCAGTACTTC.